The following is a T cell receptor beta chain sequence with its context. It was by 5' RACE with UMI labels that the TRB cDNA libraries were prepared. TCRdb reworked the 5' RACE reads into one entry per CDR3 protein, no DNA. This sample's table has more than 45,000 distinct CDR3 sequences. Sorting yielded triplicates of about 300,000 cells for each CD8+ T cell subset. These data are taken from a study of CXCR3-negative and CXCR3-positive naive CD8 T cells. Across the study: TRB reads totalled about 130 million, about 1.5 +/- 0.3 million per library.

This CDR3 is 16 amino acids long. Germline CDR1 reads SGHVS; CDR2 reads FQNEAQ. The receptor was derived from a human donor in good health. Some clones in this sample may be carry-over from other donors' samples. The sequenced sample was memory CD8+ T cells from blood. The V call is TRBV7-8, the J call TRBJ2-3; TCRdb returns TRBD2, unconfirmable since there is no DNA. CDR3 residues: CASSFVLSGGRDTQYF.